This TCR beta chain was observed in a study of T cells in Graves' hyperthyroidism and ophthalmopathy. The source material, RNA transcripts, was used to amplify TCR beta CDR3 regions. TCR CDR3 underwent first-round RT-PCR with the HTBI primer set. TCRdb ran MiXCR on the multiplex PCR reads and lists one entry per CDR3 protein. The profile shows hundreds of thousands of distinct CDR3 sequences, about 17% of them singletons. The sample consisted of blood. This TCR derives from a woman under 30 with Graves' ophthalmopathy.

CDR3 nucleotide sequence: TGTGCCAGCAGTTCTCTCGGGACAGGGGGCAGGGAGCAGTACTTC. Protein product: CASSSLGTGGREQYF. The V call is TRBV28, the J call TRBJ2-7; 12 positions match TRBD1. V lost 4 bases, J lost 7 bases, and 8 bases stayed unmatched. In germline, CDR1 is MDHEN, CDR2 SYDVKM. CDR3 length: 15 residues.